This T cell receptor beta chain is from a study of CD8+ T cells in alopecia areata. RNA, once extracted, was reverse transcribed into cDNA for use as the sequencing template. The data were produced by immunoSEQ multiplex PCR, yet TCRdb's version contains in-frame clones alone and is incomplete. The sample yields about 140,000 clones, about 85% seen once. The treatment denotes: oral pan-JAK inhibitor, 5-10 mg twice daily. Regarding this clone: Additional DNA sequences in this sample encode the identical CDR3.

The sequence derives from a human donor with alopecia areata. The sequences come from CD8+ T cells sorted from blood, collected at week 4, from a patient treated with tofacitinib.

The CDR3 bases are TGCGCCAGCAGCTGGGGGACGGGAACCTACGAGCAGTACTTC. Amino acids: CASSWGTGTYEQYF. The rearrangement links TRBV5-1 to TRBJ2-7, with D perhaps being TRBD1 or TRBD2 (5 bases each). This CDR3 contains 14 residues. Germline-derived CDR1 and CDR2 are SGHRS and YFSETQ. V gave up 3 bases and J gave up 2 bases, with 12 bases separating them. Looking up the rest from reference TRBV5-1 and TRBJ2-7 gives the full variable domain: KAGVTQTPRYLIKTRGQQVTLSCSPISGHRSVSWYQQTPGQGLQFLFEYFSETQRNKGNFPGRFSGRQFSNSRSEMNVSTLELGDSALYLCASSWGTGTYEQYFGPGTRLTVT.